This T cell receptor (beta chain) was sequenced for a study of brain T cells in children with intractable seizures. The V gene's germline CDR1 is LGHNA and CDR2 YNFKEQ. The CDR3 is 17 residues long. V lost 0 bases and J lost 5; bases outside the gene matches: 10. The assay was immunoSEQ multiplex PCR, and TCRdb's table has in-frame clones only and misses some. The table shows roughly 110,000 clones, with under 95% occurring only once. About this clone: The antigen is unknown.

The sequenced cases were selected for having the highest brain T cell transcript signatures. Before surgery, patients took at least one anti-epileptic drug. Study-wide findings and caveats: Clones missing pre-surgery may reflect undersampling of that blood sample. Only CDR3 sequence similarity suggested viral specificity, without known HCMV serostatus.

The input for sequencing was peripheral blood, taken at surgery. The chain joins TRBV4-2 to TRBJ2-3, with TRBD2 matching 8 bases. This sequence was found in a boy in the first two years of life with hemimegalencephaly and intractable seizures. CDR3 sequence (DNA): TGTGCCAGCAGCCAAGATGGGACGGGAGGGAGAATAGATACGCAGTATTTT. As protein: CASSQDGTGGRIDTQYF.